This T cell receptor (beta chain) was profiled in a study of T-cell memory formation after mild COVID-19. TCRdb passed the 5' RACE reads through MiXCR, listing each CDR3 protein once. This table has around 200,000 distinct CDR3 sequences, 20% to 25% appearing once. This CDR3 has 12 amino acids. The V gene's germline CDR1 is SEHNR and CDR2 FQNEAQ (reference sequence). V was cut by 7 bases and J by 4 bases, with 10 bases left in between. The sequencing input was PBMCs or a T cell subset sorted from them (not recorded which). The chain uses TRBV7-9 and TRBJ2-5; D gene ambiguous. This TCR was recovered from an adult woman who had mild COVID-19 (a few samples of this study predate the infection). Cell type and time point are not known. For the CDR3, the DNA is TGTGCCAGCACCCTTGGGCGAGAGACCCAGTACTTC. Protein: CASTLGRETQYF.